The T cell receptor (beta chain) described here comes from a study of beta chain features in type 1 diabetes. Whole-study results and caveats: Moderate yet significant TCRB CDR3 shortening was seen in Type 1 diabetes patients in all four CD4+ subsets.

CDR1 and CDR2 from the germline V gene are SEHNR and FQNEAQ (reference sequence). V was pared by 1 base and J by 6 bases, with 10 bases between. The CDR3 loop spans 13 amino acids. Every bit of the isolated RNA underwent reverse transcription, so sequencing read expressed TCRB transcripts. This table comes from immunoSEQ multiplex PCR, and its TCRdb copy is limited to in-frame clones, with some not included. This table holds roughly 38,000 clones, about 66% found once. Per donor, one heparinised blood draw averaged around 110 mL. The authors sorted CD4+ naive, central memory, regulatory and stem cell-like memory cells via CD45RO/CCR7/CD25/CD127/CD95/CD27. This clone was detected a few times. Its target is unknown.

This TCR was recovered from a man aged 25 to 40 with type 1 diabetes. Some clones in this sample may be carry-over from other donors' samples. The sequencing sample was made of Tregs from blood. The genes are TRBV7-9 and TRBJ2-7, with D perhaps TRBD1 (6 bases). CDR3 protein: CASSLVARGEQYF. CDR3 DNA sequence: TGTGCCAGCAGCTTAGTGGCCAGGGGCGAGCAGTACTTC. The whole variable domain, filled in from reference TRBV7-9 and TRBJ2-7, reads DTGVSQNPRHKITKRGQNVTFRCDPISEHNRLYWYRQTLGQGPEFLTYFQNEAQLEKSRLLSDRFSAERPKGSFSTLEIQRTEQGDSAMYLCASSLVARGEQYFGPGTRLTVT.